This note documents a single TCR beta chain sequence. Its antigen is still unknown. A sample-barcoded 5' primer and a J-beta primer mix were used in a second PCR of roughly 7 to 12 cycles. TCRdb redid the calling of the 5' RACE reads with MiXCR, one entry per CDR3 protein. The sample holds 710,000 or so distinct CDR3 sequences; about 32% are singletons and the top ten take 15%. Total RNA was isolated from each sample in quantities of at least 5 micrograms. Trimming cost V 3 bases and J 4 bases, with 15 bases left between them. The CDR3 length is 16 residues. Germline CDR1 reads KGHDR; CDR2 reads SFDVKD. The sample comes from a study of blood T cells in healthy people across ages. General study points: More naive CD4+ cells and higher diversity marked long-lived donors relative to aged donors.

The chain couples TRBV24-1 to TRBJ1-5; D might be TRBD1 (5 bases). The sequenced sample was blood. This clonotype was sampled from a woman aged 80 or over in good health. CDR3 sequence (DNA): TGTGCCACCAGTGATCCGGCCCGGGGGGGGAATCAGCCCCAGCATTTT. It codes for CATSDPARGGNQPQHF.